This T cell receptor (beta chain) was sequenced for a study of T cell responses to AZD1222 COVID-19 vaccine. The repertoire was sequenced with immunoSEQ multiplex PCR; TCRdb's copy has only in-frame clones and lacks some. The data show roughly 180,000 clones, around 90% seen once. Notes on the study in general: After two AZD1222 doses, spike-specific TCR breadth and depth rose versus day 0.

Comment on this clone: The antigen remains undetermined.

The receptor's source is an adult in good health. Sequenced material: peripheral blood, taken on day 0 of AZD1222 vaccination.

Written as DNA, the CDR3 is TGTGCCAGCAGTGAAGCATATGGACAGGGGGCTGTGGATACGCAGTATTTT. This gives the protein CASSEAYGQGAVDTQYF. The V gene is TRBV2, the J gene TRBJ2-3; 11 bases are a match to TRBD1. V was pared by 0 bases and J by 6 bases, with 8 bases of the junction left unmatched. The CDR3 runs to 17 residues. Germline-derived CDR1 and CDR2 are SNHLY and FYNNEI.